This passage covers 19 T cell receptor beta chains from one sample sequenced in a study of radiation and T cells in renal cell carcinoma. Using immunoSEQ multiplex PCR, the repertoire was profiled, and TCRdb retains in-frame clones only, with some absent. The table records about 59,000 clones, 78% of them present only once. The sample's time point: baseline pretreatment blood. Indicated treatment: 15 Gy SBRT to primary tumor, nephrectomy 4 weeks later. Sequencing was performed on blood, taken from a patient whose treatment included radiotherapy and nephrectomy. The receptors were gathered from a man aged 60 to 75 with renal cell carcinoma.

This chain links TRBV7-2 with TRBJ1-1, with a possible D match to TRBD1 (5 bases). V lost 3 bases to trimming and J lost 4 bases, with 12 bases between them. This CDR3 region has 14 residues. The germline gives CDR1 SGHTA, CDR2 FQGNSA. The CDR3 is CASSLGGVSTEAFF. CDR3 DNA sequence: TGTGCCAGCAGCTTGGGGGGTGTAAGCACTGAAGCTTTCTTT.

This clone occurred a few times. The CDR3 protein is CASSLGGAPEAFF. The CDR3 coding sequence is TGCGCCAGCAGCTTGGGGGGGGCCCCTGAAGCTTTCTTT. The chain is built from TRBV5-1 and TRBJ1-1, with D maybe TRBD1 (6 bases). CDR3 size: 13 residues. V was shortened by 0 bases and J by 6 bases, with 9 bases between the two germline ends. From germline, CDR1 is SGHRS and CDR2 YFSETQ.

The chain recombines TRBV5-1 with TRBJ1-4; tentatively, D is TRBD1 (5 bases). V was trimmed by 2 bases and J by 4 bases, leaving 9 bases between them. The CDR3 spans 14 residues. The germline CDR1 and CDR2 sequences are SGHRS and YFSETQ. The CDR3 is CASSLRGDNEKLFF. DNA for the CDR3: TGCGCCAGCAGCTTAAGAGGGGATAATGAAAAACTGTTTTTT.

The CDR3 here is CASSLVLGQEPYYGYTF. The DNA for the CDR3 is TGTGCCAGCAGCTTAGTTCTGGGACAGGAGCCTTACTATGGCTACACCTTC. The J gene is TRBJ1-2, the V gene TRBV7-2, with 8 bases matching TRBD1. Losses at the gene ends were 1 base for V and 3 bases for J; bases not matched to a gene: 10. In germline, CDR1 is SGHTA, CDR2 FQGNSA. The CDR3 consists of 17 residues.

The V call is TRBV27, the J call TRBJ1-2; TRBD1 agrees at 8 bases. The CDR3 extends over 13 amino acids. V was pared by 0 bases and J by 6 bases, with 0 bases of the junction left unmatched. Germline-derived CDR1 and CDR2 are MNHEY and SMNVEV (reference sequence). The CDR3 region has the DNA TGTGCCAGCAGTTTATCGGGACAGGATGGCTACACCTTC. Its protein product is CASSLSGQDGYTF.

The rearrangement joins TRBV19 to TRBJ2-2, with D possibly matching TRBD2 (7 bases). CDR3 size: 14 residues. CDR1 is LNHDA, CDR2 SQIVND, per germline (reference sequence). V was cut by 3 bases and J by 6 bases, with 11 bases left in between. As DNA, the CDR3 is TGTGCCAGTAGTATCGGGGGGCAGGCCGGGGAGCTGTTTTTT. It yields the protein CASSIGGQAGELFF.

This clone is categorized as medium-sized. The chain uses TRBV7-6 and TRBJ1-2; 7 bases line up with TRBD1. CDR3 length equals 14 residues. Trimming took 4 bases from V and 8 from J; bases not matched to a gene: 10. Germline-derived CDR1 and CDR2 are SGHVS and FNYEAQ. This chain's CDR3 is CASSSPRTGVGYTF. CDR3 nucleotide sequence: TGTGCCAGCAGCTCCCCACGGACAGGCGTCGGCTACACCTTC.

The chain couples TRBV7-2 to TRBJ2-5, with 7 bases fitting TRBD1. CDR1 and CDR2 (germline): SGHTA, FQGNSA. V was pared by 5 bases and J by 6 bases, with 12 bases of the junction left unmatched. This CDR3 comprises 15 residues. CDR3 in amino acids: CASSRTRQGEKTQYF. DNA for the CDR3: TGTGCCAGCAGCCGGACGCGGCAGGGGGAAAAGACCCAGTACTTC.

This clone was observed a single time. V is TRBV5-8 and J is TRBJ2-5; 9 bases line up with TRBD2. J lost 3 bases, V lost 3 bases, and 9 bases had no gene match. The CDR3 runs to 16 residues. Germline CDR1 is SGHTS and CDR2 is YDEGEE. Here the CDR3 DNA reads TGTGCCAGCAGCTCAATTGGGCTAGCGGGAAAAGAGACCCAGTACTTC. This encodes CASSSIGLAGKETQYF.

The rearrangement uses TRBV5-1 and TRBJ1-2; 9 bases align to TRBD1. V dropped 3 bases and J dropped 4; count of bases not matched to a gene: 4. This CDR3 has 14 residues. Germline lookup yields CDR1 SGHRS and CDR2 YFSETQ. The CDR3 here is CASSWTGDGYGYTF. The CDR3 nucleotides are TGCGCCAGCAGCTGGACAGGGGACGGCTATGGCTACACCTTC.

V and J are TRBV10-1 and TRBJ2-3; tentative D call: TRBD2 (6 bases). Trimming cost V 0 bases and J 2 bases, with 9 bases left between them. The germline V gene has CDR1 WNHNN and CDR2 SYGVQD (reference sequence). The CDR3 runs to 15 residues. The CDR3 loop reads CASSESWGDTDTQYF. The CDR3 nucleotides are TGCGCCAGCAGTGAGTCGTGGGGGGACACAGATACGCAGTATTTT.

This clone was picked up one time. The rearrangement joins TRBV6-6 to TRBJ2-3, with TRBD1 identical over 8 bases. This CDR3 is built from 15 residues. Germline values: CDR1 MNHNY, CDR2 SVGAGI (reference sequence). The V gene end was trimmed by 0 bases and the J gene end by 3 bases; junction bases not matched to a gene: 2. The CDR3 DNA reads as TGTGCCAGCAGTTACTCGACAGGGGTTACAGATACGCAGTATTTT. Its protein is CASSYSTGVTDTQYF.

The chain links TRBV7-8 to TRBJ2-3; 7 bases match TRBD2. With 5 bases clipped from V and 3 bases from J, the junction kept 11 bases outside the gene matches. The CDR3 totals 16 residues. Germline CDR1 SGHVS, CDR2 FQNEAQ. CDR3 sequence (DNA): TGTGCCAGCAGCCCCATAGGGCGGGGGATAACAGATACGCAGTATTTT. It encodes CASSPIGRGITDTQYF.

This clone is termed medium-sized (0.01 to 0.1%). The chain has TRBV7-9 and TRBJ1-1; D remains ambiguous. Per germline, CDR1 SEHNR and CDR2 FQNEAQ (reference sequence). V lost 4 bases to trimming and J lost 3 bases, with 12 bases between them. This CDR3 is built from 14 residues. CDR3 loop: CASSSSLTDTEAFF. The DNA for the CDR3 is TGTGCCAGCAGCTCGAGCCTGACCGACACTGAAGCTTTCTTT. Full variable domain (outside the CDR3, taken from reference TRBV7-9 and TRBJ1-1): DTGVSQNPRHKITKRGQNVTFRCDPISEHNRLYWYRQTLGQGPEFLTYFQNEAQLEKSRLLSDRFSAERPKGSFSTLEIQRTEQGDSAMYLCASSSSLTDTEAFFGQGTRLTVV.

CDR3 residues: CATTAGGYNEQFF. The CDR3 coding sequence is TGTGCCACCACCGCGGGGGGTTACAATGAGCAGTTCTTC. The chain recombines TRBV6-5 with TRBJ2-1; 8 nucleotides align to TRBD2. CDR3 length: 13 residues. Germline V lookup: CDR1 MNHEY, CDR2 SVGAGI. Unmatched junction bases numbered 6, after V lost 10 bases and J lost 4 bases.

The rearrangement joins TRBV7-9 to TRBJ2-5; 12 nucleotides match TRBD2. After removal of 1 base from V and 5 bases from J, the junction contained 5 bases not matched to a gene. This CDR3 spans 16 amino acids. Per germline, CDR1 SEHNR and CDR2 FQNEAQ (reference sequence). CDR3 coding DNA: TGTGCCAGCAGCTTAGTCCTAGCGGGGGGGCTGGAGACCCAGTACTTC. This sequence encodes CASSLVLAGGLETQYF.

The rearrangement uses TRBV15 and TRBJ2-5; D uncertain. V dropped 0 bases and J dropped 5 bases, with 10 bases sitting between them. The CDR3 has 14 amino acids. From germline, CDR1 is LNHNV and CDR2 YYDKDF (reference sequence). DNA for the CDR3: TGTGCCACCAGCAGAGATACGGCGGCTGAGACCCAGTACTTC. Translated: CATSRDTAAETQYF. The complete variable domain, with remaining parts taken from reference TRBV15 and TRBJ2-5, reads DAMVIQNPRYQVTQFGKPVTLSCSQTLNHNVMYWYQQKSSQAPKLLFHYYDKDFNNEADTPDNFQSRRPNTSFCFLDIRSPGLGDTAMYLCATSRDTAAETQYFGPGTRLLVL.

This clone was counted a single time. The rearrangement uses TRBV6-1 and TRBJ2-3; no definite D call. The CDR3 length is 15 residues. Germline V CDR1 and CDR2: MNHNS, SASEGT. Trimming cost V 5 bases and J 2 bases, with 14 bases left between them. The CDR3 loop is CASSLRIPSTDTQYF. CDR3 nucleotides: TGTGCCAGCAGTTTGCGCATACCCTCCACAGATACGCAGTATTTT.

The rearrangement links TRBV30 to TRBJ2-7; 9 bases are shared with TRBD2. J lost 1 base, V lost 2 bases, and 12 bases had no gene match. Looked up from germline, CDR1 is GTSNPN and CDR2 is SVGIG (reference sequence). The CDR3 sequence is 17 residues long. For the CDR3, the DNA is TGTGCCTGGAGTCCCCTGAGGTCCAGCGGGAGGTCCTACGAGCAGTACGTC. It codes for CAWSPLRSSGRSYEQYV.